This T cell receptor beta chain derives from a study of cytomegalovirus exposure and HLA in healthy donors. Across the study: Roughly 86 million unique TCRs from HLA-typed donors made up an early data release. Of all 380 or so donors who were genotyped, under 90% belonged to the Caucasian-associated ancestry cluster.

CDR3 length: 13 amino acids. Trimming took 3 bases from V and 5 from J, leaving 8 bases between them. Looked up from germline, CDR1 is KGHSH and CDR2 is LQKENI. Study conclusions and caveats: It was fewer than 200 TCR beta chains that were listed as cytomegalovirus-associated. Available immune exposure information was restricted to CMV serostatus only.

With regard to this clone: Its specificity is not known.

The PCR made use of 60 Vbeta and 13 Jbeta primers. Clones were read by immunoSEQ multiplex PCR, and TCRdb kept only the in-frame ones, dropping some. The repertoire holds more than 75,000 clones, 79% seen once, with 2.5% in the top ten. The sample taken for sequencing was PBMCs. This TCR derives from a man aged 25-40 years in good health and CMV-seronegative. The rearrangement links TRBV18 to TRBJ2-1; D is undetermined. CDR3 bases: TGTGCCAGCTCACCTCAATTAGACAATGAGCAGTTCTTC. Translation gives CASSPQLDNEQFF.